These T cell receptor beta chains were read from a single sample in a study of cytomegalovirus exposure and HLA in healthy donors. Some clones are missing from TCRdb's copy, which holds only in-frame ones; the method was immunoSEQ multiplex PCR. Here the sample spans fewer than 130,000 clones, around nine tenths being singletons. What was sequenced was PBMCs. These receptors originate from a woman aged 25 to 39 in good health and CMV-seropositive. Each CDR3 is given with its conserved first and last residue. A D gene is named only where the DNA matches it firmly. The size field is filled for only some rows; it gives once, few, many or a size class.

d_gene: NA; j_gene: TRBJ2-7; abundance: NA; v_gene: TRBV28; CDR3nt: TGTGCCAGCATATCCACTGGCGAGCAGTACTTC; CDR3aa: CASISTGEQYF
d_gene: NA; j_gene: TRBJ2-7; abundance: NA; v_gene: TRBV19; CDR3nt: TGTGCCAACTTACTAGCTCCGGGGGACGAGCAGTACTTC; CDR3aa: CANLLAPGDEQYF
d_gene: TRBD2; j_gene: TRBJ2-5; abundance: NA; v_gene: TRBV4-2; CDR3nt: TGTGCCAGCAGCCCGAGAGGAGCGGGGGGGCGTAAGGAGACCCAGTACTTC; CDR3aa: CASSPRGAGGRKETQYF
d_gene: TRBD1; j_gene: TRBJ1-3; abundance: NA; v_gene: TRBV5-1; CDR3nt: TGCGCCAGCAGCTACAGGGGCCCCAGCTCTGGAAACACCATATATTTT; CDR3aa: CASSYRGPSSGNTIYF
d_gene: NA; j_gene: TRBJ2-7; abundance: NA; v_gene: TRBV9; CDR3nt: TGTGCCAGCAGCCCGAGGGCCGCGACCTACGAGCAGTACTTC; CDR3aa: CASSPRAATYEQYF
d_gene: TRBD2; j_gene: TRBJ2-1; abundance: once; v_gene: TRBV27; CDR3nt: TGTGCCAGCAGTTTAACGGGAAGACTAGCGGGAGGGCCGAATGAGCAGTTCTTC; CDR3aa: CASSLTGRLAGGPNEQFF
d_gene: NA; j_gene: TRBJ2-7; abundance: NA; v_gene: TRBV4-3; CDR3nt: TGCGCCAGCAGCCAAGATCGGGGTTACGAGCAGTACTTC; CDR3aa: CASSQDRGYEQYF
d_gene: TRBD1; j_gene: TRBJ1-3; abundance: NA; v_gene: TRBV4-2; CDR3nt: TGTGCCAGCAGCCAAGAGGTTTTGGGACAGGGGCGAATCAGCTCTGGAAACACCATATATTTT; CDR3aa: CASSQEVLGQGRISSGNTIYF
d_gene: TRBD2; j_gene: TRBJ2-7; abundance: NA; v_gene: TRBV5-6; CDR3nt: TGTGCCAGCAGCAGGGGGCTAGCGGGGGCCTCCTACGAGCAGTACTTC; CDR3aa: CASSRGLAGASYEQYF
d_gene: TRBD1; j_gene: TRBJ1-2; abundance: few; v_gene: TRBV6-1; CDR3nt: TGTGCCAGCAGTACCCCAGGGGGCATAGGCTACACCTTC; CDR3aa: CASSTPGGIGYTF
d_gene: NA; j_gene: TRBJ2-3; abundance: NA; v_gene: TRBV7-2; CDR3nt: TGTGCCAGCAAGCAATTGGGAGCTGTCACAGATACGCAGTATTTT; CDR3aa: CASKQLGAVTDTQYF
d_gene: TRBD1; j_gene: TRBJ1-3; abundance: NA; v_gene: TRBV6-5; CDR3nt: TGTGCCAGTACCGGGACAGGAGCCTCTGGAAACACCATATATTTT; CDR3aa: CASTGTGASGNTIYF
d_gene: TRBD1; j_gene: TRBJ2-3; abundance: NA; v_gene: TRBV27; CDR3nt: TGTGCCAGCAGCTCGGACAGGGCCCCCCCAGATACGCAGTATTTT; CDR3aa: CASSSDRAPPDTQYF
d_gene: NA; j_gene: TRBJ2-5; abundance: once; v_gene: TRBV5-1; CDR3nt: TGCGCCAGCAGCCCGGGCGGAAAGGGGGATCAAGAGACCCAGTACTTC; CDR3aa: CASSPGGKGDQETQYF
d_gene: TRBD1; j_gene: TRBJ1-5; abundance: NA; v_gene: TRBV28; CDR3nt: TGTGCCAGCAGCCCTGGGACAGGGCTTGGGAATCAGCCCCAGCATTTT; CDR3aa: CASSPGTGLGNQPQHF
d_gene: NA; j_gene: TRBJ2-1; abundance: NA; v_gene: TRBV2; CDR3nt: TGTGCCAGTCGCGGGGCTTACAATGAGCAGTTCTTC; CDR3aa: CASRGAYNEQFF
d_gene: TRBD1; j_gene: TRBJ1-1; abundance: NA; v_gene: TRBV7-2; CDR3nt: TGTGCCAGCAGCACCAGGGCGGGACAGTTCAATGGGAACACTGAAGCTTTCTTT; CDR3aa: CASSTRAGQFNGNTEAFF